This TCR beta chain originates from a study of cytomegalovirus exposure and HLA in healthy donors. Generated by immunoSEQ multiplex PCR, the TCRdb table keeps only in-frame clones and is missing some. Of roughly 100,000 clones in the sample, more than 85% were seen once. What was sequenced was PBMCs. The TCR comes from a woman aged 18-29 years in good health and CMV-seropositive.

The CDR3 sequence is CASSAGTGWDTEAFF. As DNA, the CDR3 is TGTGCCAGCAGCGCAGGGACAGGGTGGGACACTGAAGCTTTCTTT. This rearrangement joins TRBV5-6 to TRBJ1-1; TRBD1 agrees at 9 bases. Germline loops: CDR1 SGHDT, CDR2 YYEEEE. V gave up 4 bases and J gave up 3 bases; unmatched junction bases: 7. The CDR3 has 15 residues.